These T cell receptor beta chains were read from a single sample in a study of cytomegalovirus exposure and HLA in healthy donors. Clones were sequenced by immunoSEQ multiplex PCR, and TCRdb holds only the in-frame ones, with some missing. The sample has 100,000 to 150,000 clones; 80% to 90% are singletons. What was sequenced was PBMCs. The origin of the receptors is a man aged 35 to 55 in good health and CMV-seronegative. The CDR3 runs from the conserved cysteine through the conserved F or W. The D gene is left open where the match is weak. Clone size appears in some rows only: once, few, many, or a class for an expanded clone.

j_call v_call d_call clone_size cdr3_nt cdr3_aa
TRBJ1-2 TRBV6-1 NA NA TGTGCCAGCCTTGCCAGCTACGGGGGAGGCTATGGCTACACCTTC CASLASYGGGYGYTF
TRBJ2-6 TRBV4-3 NA NA TGCGCCAGCAGCCAAGATTCCGGCTCTGGGGCCAACGGCCTGACTTTC CASSQDSGSGANGLTF
TRBJ2-5 TRBV18 NA NA TGTGCCAGCTCACTGGGTAGCGAAGAGACCCAGTACTTC CASSLGSEETQYF
TRBJ2-4 TRBV5-1 TRBD1 once TGCGCCAGCAGCTCCTCGACAGGGTGGGACAGTCAGTACTTC CASSSSTGWDSQYF
TRBJ2-1 TRBV7-2 TRBD2 once TGTGCCAGCAGCTCAGGAGCGGGGCGATTCAGTGAGCAGTTCTTC CASSSGAGRFSEQFF
TRBJ1-1 TRBV11-1 NA NA TGTGCCAGCAGCTTAGCGCTGGCGGGCACTGAAGCTTTCTTT CASSLALAGTEAFF
TRBJ2-3 TRBV7-2 NA NA TGTGCCAGCAGCTTGGGGAGGTTCACAGATACGCAGTATTTT CASSLGRFTDTQYF
TRBJ2-7 TRBV5-1 TRBD1 NA TGCGCCAGCAGGCCCCGGGACAGTTACGAGCAGTACTTC CASRPRDSYEQYF
TRBJ1-4 TRBV6-1 NA NA TGTGCCAGCAGGAAGGGCGGGGTTGATGAAAAACTGTTTTTT CASRKGGVDEKLFF
TRBJ2-7 TRBV27 NA NA TGTGCCAGCAGTTTTGCCGCAAAGGGGTTGGGCTACGAGCAGTACTTC CASSFAAKGLGYEQYF
TRBJ2-3 TRBV14 TRBD2 NA TGTGCCAGCACTAGCGGGGGGGATACGCAGTATTTT CASTSGGDTQYF
TRBJ2-3 TRBV30 NA once TGTGCCTGGAAGGGCACAGGGGATACGCAGTATTTT CAWKGTGDTQYF
TRBJ2-5 TRBV29-1 TRBD2 few TGCAGCGTTGTTGGCAGCGGGGGCGGTGAGACCCAGTACTTC CSVVGSGGGETQYF
TRBJ2-7 TRBV4-2 NA NA TGTGCCAGCAGCCAAGATGTTACAGGGTACGAGCAGTACTTC CASSQDVTGYEQYF
TRBJ2-1 TRBV30 NA NA TGTGCCTGGAGTAGTTGGAGCGGTTACAATGAGCAGTTCTTC CAWSSWSGYNEQFF
TRBJ1-2 TRBV4-2 NA NA TGTGCCAGCAGCCAACCAACACAGGGCCTCTATGGCTACACCTTC CASSQPTQGLYGYTF
TRBJ1-2 TRBV6-6 TRBD1 NA TGTGCCAGCAGTTCGTACAGGGGTGGCTACACCTTC CASSSYRGGYTF
TRBJ1-6 TRBV11-2 NA NA TGTGCCAGCAGGCAGGGACATAGGGCAGCGGGGTCCTATAATTCACCCCTCCACTTT CASRQGHRAAGSYNSPLHF
TRBJ2-7 TRBV11-2 NA once TGTGCCAGCAGCTTAGTGGGCAGGGACGAGCAGTACTTC CASSLVGRDEQYF
TRBJ2-1 TRBV19 TRBD2 once TGTGCCAGTAGCCGGACTAGCGGGGGGGGGAGCTCCTACAATGAGCAGTTCTTC CASSRTSGGGSSYNEQFF
TRBJ1-1 TRBV30 TRBD1 NA TGTGCCTGGGGAACCGGGACAGGGTACAACACTGAAGCTTTCTTT CAWGTGTGYNTEAFF
TRBJ2-5 TRBV5-1 NA NA TGCGCCAGCCGAGTAGCGACAACTGGGGGGGCTGGGACCCAGTACTTC CASRVATTGGAGTQYF
TRBJ2-7 TRBV27 NA NA TGTGCCAGCAGTTTAACCGGACAATACGAGCAGTACTTC CASSLTGQYEQYF
TRBJ2-1 TRBV19 TRBD2 few TGTGCCAGTAGCCCGGGACTAGCGGGAGGTCTTAATGAGCAGTTCTTC CASSPGLAGGLNEQFF
TRBJ1-1 TRBV9 NA NA TGTGCCAGCAGTTCTACAGGGTTGGGCACTGAAGCTTTCTTT CASSSTGLGTEAFF
TRBJ2-7 TRBV29-1 NA NA TGCAGCGTTGAAAACACTGGAGGGCCACAGTACTTC CSVENTGGPQYF
TRBJ1-4 TRBV5-1 TRBD1 NA TGCGCCAGCAGCTTTGGGGGACAGGGGAATGAAAAACTGTTTTTT CASSFGGQGNEKLFF
TRBJ1-3 TRBV12-5 NA NA TGTGCTAGTGGTTTCAGTGGGGGGGATAGGTCTGGAAACACCATATATTTT CASGFSGGDRSGNTIYF
TRBJ1-3 TRBV5-4 NA NA TGTGCCAGCAGCTTGGCCGGGTGGGCTGGAAACACCATATATTTT CASSLAGWAGNTIYF
TRBJ1-5 TRBV7-2 NA NA TGTGCCAGCAGCTCGGGACACACTTTTAGCAATCAGCCCCAGCATTTT CASSSGHTFSNQPQHF
TRBJ1-2 TRBV29-1 TRBD1 few TGCAGCGTTGATCCCGTTGACAGGGCTGGGACGAGTGGCTACACCTTC CSVDPVDRAGTSGYTF
TRBJ2-7 TRBV28 TRBD2 NA TGCGCCAGCAGTTTGGGGACTAGCGGCCCTTACGAGCAGTACTTC CASSLGTSGPYEQYF
TRBJ2-1 TRBV6-5 NA once TGTGCCAGCAGCCGAGCGGAGTACAATGAGCAGTTCTTC CASSRAEYNEQFF
TRBJ1-2 TRBV7-9 TRBD1 NA TGTGCCAGCAGCTCAGGGGGCAGCAACTATGGCTACACCTTC CASSSGGSNYGYTF
TRBJ1-3 TRBV28 TRBD1 NA TGTGCCAGCAGTTTGGGGAGAGGGACAGATGCGGAAAACACCATATATTTT CASSLGRGTDAENTIYF
TRBJ1-4 TRBV30 NA NA TGTGCCGCTCCGTCGGCGGGGACGGCTGAAAAACTGTTTTTT CAAPSAGTAEKLFF
TRBJ2-1 TRBV18 TRBD2 NA TGTGCCAGCTCACCGCGGACTAGCGGGGGAAGCTCCTACAATGAGCAGTTCTTC CASSPRTSGGSSYNEQFF
TRBJ2-6 TRBV5-1 NA NA TGCGCCAGCAGCTCCGGTTCTGGGGCCAACGTCCTGACTTTC CASSSGSGANVLTF
TRBJ1-4 TRBV2 NA NA TGTGCCAGCAGTACAGGGTTTTGGGAAAAACTGTTTTTT CASSTGFWEKLFF
TRBJ2-7 TRBV6-1 NA NA TGTGCCAGCAGTGAGATTAGGGGCAGCGAGCAGTACTTC CASSEIRGSEQYF
TRBJ2-5 TRBV15 TRBD1 NA TGTGCCACCAGCGGAAGGGGGACAGTACTACAGACCCAGTACTTC CATSGRGTVLQTQYF
TRBJ2-6 TRBV15 NA NA TGTGCCACCAGCAGAGAGTTTGGACAGAGCCCTGGGGCCAACGTCCTGACTTTC CATSREFGQSPGANVLTF